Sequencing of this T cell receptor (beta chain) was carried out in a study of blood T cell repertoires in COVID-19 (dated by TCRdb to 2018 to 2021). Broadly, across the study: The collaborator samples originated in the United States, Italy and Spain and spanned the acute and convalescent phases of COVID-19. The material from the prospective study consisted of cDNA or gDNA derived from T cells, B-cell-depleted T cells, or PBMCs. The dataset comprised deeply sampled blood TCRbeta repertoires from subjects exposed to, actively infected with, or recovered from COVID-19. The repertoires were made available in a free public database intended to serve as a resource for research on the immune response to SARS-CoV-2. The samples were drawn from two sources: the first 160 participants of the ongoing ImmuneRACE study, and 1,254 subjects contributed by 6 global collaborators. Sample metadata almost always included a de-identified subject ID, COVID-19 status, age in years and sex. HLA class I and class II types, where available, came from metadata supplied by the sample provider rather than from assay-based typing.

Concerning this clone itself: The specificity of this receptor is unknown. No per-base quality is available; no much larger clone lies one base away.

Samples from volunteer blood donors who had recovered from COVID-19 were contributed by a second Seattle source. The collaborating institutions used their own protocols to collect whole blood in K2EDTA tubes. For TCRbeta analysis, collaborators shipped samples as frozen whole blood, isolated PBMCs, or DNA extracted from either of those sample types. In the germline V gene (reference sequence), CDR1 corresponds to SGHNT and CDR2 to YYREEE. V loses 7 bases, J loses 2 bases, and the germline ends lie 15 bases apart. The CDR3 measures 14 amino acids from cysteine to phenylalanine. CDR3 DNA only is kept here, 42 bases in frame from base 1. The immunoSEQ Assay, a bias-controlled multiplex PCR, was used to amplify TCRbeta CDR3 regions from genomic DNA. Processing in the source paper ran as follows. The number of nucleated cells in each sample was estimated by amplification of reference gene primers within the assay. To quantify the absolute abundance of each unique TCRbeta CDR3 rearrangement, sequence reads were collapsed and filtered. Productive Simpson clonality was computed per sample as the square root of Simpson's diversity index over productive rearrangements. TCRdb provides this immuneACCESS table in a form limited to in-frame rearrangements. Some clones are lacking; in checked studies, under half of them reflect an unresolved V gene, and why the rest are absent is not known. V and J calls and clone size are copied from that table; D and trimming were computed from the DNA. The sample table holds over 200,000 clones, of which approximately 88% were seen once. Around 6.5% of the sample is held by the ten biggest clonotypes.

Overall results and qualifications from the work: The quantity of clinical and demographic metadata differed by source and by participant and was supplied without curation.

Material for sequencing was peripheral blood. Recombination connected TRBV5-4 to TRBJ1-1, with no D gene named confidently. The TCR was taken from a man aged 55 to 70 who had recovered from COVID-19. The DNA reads TGTGCCAGCCAAAAGGAGACGGGTAACACTGAAGCTTTCTTT. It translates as CASQKETGNTEAFF.